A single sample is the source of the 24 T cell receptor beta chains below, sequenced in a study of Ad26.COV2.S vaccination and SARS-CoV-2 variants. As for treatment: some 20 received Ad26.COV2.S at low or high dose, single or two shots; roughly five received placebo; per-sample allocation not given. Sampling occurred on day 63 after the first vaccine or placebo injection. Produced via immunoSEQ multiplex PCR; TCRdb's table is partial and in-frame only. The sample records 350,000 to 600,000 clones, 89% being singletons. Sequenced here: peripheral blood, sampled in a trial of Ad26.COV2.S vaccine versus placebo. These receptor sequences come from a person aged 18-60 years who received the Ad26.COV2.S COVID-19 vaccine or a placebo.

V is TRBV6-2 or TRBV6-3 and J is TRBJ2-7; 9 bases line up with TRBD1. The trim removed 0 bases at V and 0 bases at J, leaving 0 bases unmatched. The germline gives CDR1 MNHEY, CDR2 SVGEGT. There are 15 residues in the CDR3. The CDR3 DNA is TGTGCCAGCAGTTACTCGACAGGGGGCTCCTACGAGCAGTACTTC. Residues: CASSYSTGGSYEQYF.

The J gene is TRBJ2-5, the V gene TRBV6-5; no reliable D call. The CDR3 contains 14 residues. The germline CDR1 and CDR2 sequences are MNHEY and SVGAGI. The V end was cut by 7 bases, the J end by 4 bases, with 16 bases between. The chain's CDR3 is CASTPAVALETQYF. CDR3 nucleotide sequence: TGTGCCAGCACCCCGGCAGTTGCCTTAGAGACCCAGTACTTC.

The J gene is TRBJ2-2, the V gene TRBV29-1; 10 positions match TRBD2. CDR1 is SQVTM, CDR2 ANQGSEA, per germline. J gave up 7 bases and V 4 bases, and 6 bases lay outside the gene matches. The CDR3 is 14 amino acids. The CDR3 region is CSVASGTSDGELFF. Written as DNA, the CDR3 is TGCAGCGTTGCGTCCGGGACTAGCGACGGGGAGCTGTTTTTT.

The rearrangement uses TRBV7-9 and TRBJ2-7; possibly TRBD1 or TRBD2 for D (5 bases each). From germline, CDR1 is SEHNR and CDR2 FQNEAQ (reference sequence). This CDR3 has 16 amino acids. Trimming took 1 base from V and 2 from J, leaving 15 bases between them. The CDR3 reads CASSLGFREPTYEQYF. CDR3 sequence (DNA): TGTGCCAGCAGCTTAGGTTTCAGGGAGCCCACCTACGAGCAGTACTTC.

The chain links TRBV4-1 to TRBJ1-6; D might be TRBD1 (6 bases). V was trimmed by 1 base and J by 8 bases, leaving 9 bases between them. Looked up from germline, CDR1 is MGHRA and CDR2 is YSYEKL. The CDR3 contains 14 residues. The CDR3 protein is CASSQGRGDSPLHF. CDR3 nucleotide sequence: TGCGCCAGCAGCCAAGGAAGGGGGGATTCACCCCTCCACTTT.

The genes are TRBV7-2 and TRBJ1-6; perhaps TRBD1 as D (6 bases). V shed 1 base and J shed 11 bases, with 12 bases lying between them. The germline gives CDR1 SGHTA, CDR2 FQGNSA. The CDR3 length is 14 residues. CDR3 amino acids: CASSLGGGTTPLHF. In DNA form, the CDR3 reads TGTGCCAGCAGCTTAGGAGGGGGTACGACACCCCTCCACTTT.

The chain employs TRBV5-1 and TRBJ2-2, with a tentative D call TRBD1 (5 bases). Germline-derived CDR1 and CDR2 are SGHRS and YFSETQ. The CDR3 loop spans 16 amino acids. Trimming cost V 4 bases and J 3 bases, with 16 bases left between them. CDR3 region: CASSPSDSYDTGELFF. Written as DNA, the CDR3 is TGCGCCAGCAGCCCTTCTGACAGCTACGACACCGGGGAGCTGTTTTTT.

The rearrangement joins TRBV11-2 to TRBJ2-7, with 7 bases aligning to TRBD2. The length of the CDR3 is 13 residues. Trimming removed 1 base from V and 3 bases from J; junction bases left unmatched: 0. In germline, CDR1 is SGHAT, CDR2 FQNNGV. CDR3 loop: CASSLGGGYEQYF. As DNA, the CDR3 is TGTGCCAGCAGCTTAGGGGGGGGCTACGAGCAGTACTTC.

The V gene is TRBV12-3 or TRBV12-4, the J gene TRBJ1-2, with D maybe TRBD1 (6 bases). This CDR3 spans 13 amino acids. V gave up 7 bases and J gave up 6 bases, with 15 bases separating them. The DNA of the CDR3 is TGTGCCAGCACCTCCCTACAGGGACATGGCTACACCTTC. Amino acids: CASTSLQGHGYTF.

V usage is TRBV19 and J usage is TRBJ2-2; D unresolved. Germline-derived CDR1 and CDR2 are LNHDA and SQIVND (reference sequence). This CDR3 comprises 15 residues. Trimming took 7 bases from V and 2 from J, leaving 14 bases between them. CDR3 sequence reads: CASNHPNKNTGELFF. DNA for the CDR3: TGTGCCAGTAACCACCCGAATAAAAACACCGGGGAGCTGTTTTTT.

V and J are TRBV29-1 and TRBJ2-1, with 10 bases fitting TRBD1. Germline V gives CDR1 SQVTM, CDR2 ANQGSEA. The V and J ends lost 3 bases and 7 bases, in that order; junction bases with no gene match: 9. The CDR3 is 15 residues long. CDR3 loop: CSVETAGQGVNEQFF. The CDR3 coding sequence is TGCAGCGTTGAGACCGCTGGACAGGGGGTAAATGAGCAGTTCTTC.

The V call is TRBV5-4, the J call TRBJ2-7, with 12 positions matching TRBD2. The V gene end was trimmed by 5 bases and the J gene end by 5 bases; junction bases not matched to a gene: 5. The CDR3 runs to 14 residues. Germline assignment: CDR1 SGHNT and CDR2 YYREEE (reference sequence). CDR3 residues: CASRLAGGPHEQYF. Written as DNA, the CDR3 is TGTGCCAGCAGACTAGCGGGGGGACCGCACGAGCAGTACTTC. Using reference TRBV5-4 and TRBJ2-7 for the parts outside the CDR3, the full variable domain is ETGVTQSPTHLIKTRGQQVTLRCSSQSGHNTVSWYQQALGQGPQFIFQYYREEENGRGNFPPRFSGLQFPNYSSELNVNALELDDSALYLCASRLAGGPHEQYFGPGTRLTVT.

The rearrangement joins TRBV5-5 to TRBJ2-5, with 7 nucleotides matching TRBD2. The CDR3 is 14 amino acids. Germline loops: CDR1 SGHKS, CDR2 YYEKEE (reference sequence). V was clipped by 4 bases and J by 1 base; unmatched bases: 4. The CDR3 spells CASSASSGQETQYF. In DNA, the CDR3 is TGTGCCAGCAGCGCCTCTAGCGGCCAAGAGACCCAGTACTTC.

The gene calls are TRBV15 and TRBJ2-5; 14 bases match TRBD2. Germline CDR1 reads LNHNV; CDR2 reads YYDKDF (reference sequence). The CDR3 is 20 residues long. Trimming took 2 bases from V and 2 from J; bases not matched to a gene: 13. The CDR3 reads CATSRIPGLAGVGGQETQYF. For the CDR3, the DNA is TGTGCCACCAGCAGAATACCGGGACTAGCGGGAGTAGGAGGGCAAGAGACCCAGTACTTC.

The CDR3 loop is CASSQDLLHPDTQYF. The CDR3 DNA reads TGCGCCAGCAGCCAAGATCTGCTACACCCAGATACGCAGTATTTT. The chain employs TRBV4-3 and TRBJ2-3; no definite D call. The CDR3 extends over 15 amino acids. V was trimmed by 0 bases and J by 4 bases, leaving 11 bases between them. Germline V gene lookup returns CDR1 LGHNA and CDR2 YSLEER.

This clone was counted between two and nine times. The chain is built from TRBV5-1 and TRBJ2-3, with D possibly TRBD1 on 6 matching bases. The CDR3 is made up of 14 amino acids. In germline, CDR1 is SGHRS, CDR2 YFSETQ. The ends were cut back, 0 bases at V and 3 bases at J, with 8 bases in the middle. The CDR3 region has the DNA TGCGCCAGCAGCTTGGCAACAGGGACAGATACGCAGTATTTT. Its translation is CASSLATGTDTQYF.

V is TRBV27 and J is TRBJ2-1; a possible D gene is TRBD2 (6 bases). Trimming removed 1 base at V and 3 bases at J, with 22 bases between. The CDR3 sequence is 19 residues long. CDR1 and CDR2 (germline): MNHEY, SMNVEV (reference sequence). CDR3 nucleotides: TGTGCCAGCAGTTTATGGGCCGGGACTGGGAAGTTACGCTACAATGAGCAGTTCTTC. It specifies CASSLWAGTGKLRYNEQFF.

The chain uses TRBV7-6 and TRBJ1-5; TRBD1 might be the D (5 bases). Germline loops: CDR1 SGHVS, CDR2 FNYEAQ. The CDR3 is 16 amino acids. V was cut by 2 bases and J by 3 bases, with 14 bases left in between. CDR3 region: CASSLRSGSNNQPQHF. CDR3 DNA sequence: TGTGCCAGCAGCTTACGTTCAGGGAGCAACAATCAGCCCCAGCATTTT.

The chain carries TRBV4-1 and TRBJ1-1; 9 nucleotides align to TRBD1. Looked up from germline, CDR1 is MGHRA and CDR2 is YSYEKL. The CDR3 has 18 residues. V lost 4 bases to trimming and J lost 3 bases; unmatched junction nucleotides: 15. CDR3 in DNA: TGCGCCAGCAGCCCCAAACCGGACAGGGGCATATGGGACACTGAAGCTTTCTTT. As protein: CASSPKPDRGIWDTEAFF.

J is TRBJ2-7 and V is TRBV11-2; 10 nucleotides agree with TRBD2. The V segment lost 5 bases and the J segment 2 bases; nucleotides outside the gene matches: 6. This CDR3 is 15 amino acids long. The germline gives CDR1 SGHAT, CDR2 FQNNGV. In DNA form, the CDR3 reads TGTGCCAGCAGCATGAGCGGGAGGGGTGCCTACGAGCAGTACTTC. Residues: CASSMSGRGAYEQYF. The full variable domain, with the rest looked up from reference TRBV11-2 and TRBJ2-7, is EAGVAQSPRYKIIEKRQSVAFWCNPISGHATLYWYQQILGQGPKLLIQFQNNGVVDDSQLPKDRFSAERLKGVDSTLKIQPAKLEDSAVYLCASSMSGRGAYEQYFGPGTRLTVT.

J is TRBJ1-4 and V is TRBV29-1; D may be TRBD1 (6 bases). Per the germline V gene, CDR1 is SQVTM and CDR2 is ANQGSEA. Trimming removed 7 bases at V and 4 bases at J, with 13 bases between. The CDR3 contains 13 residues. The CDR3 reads CSAVTGINEKLFF. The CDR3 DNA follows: TGCAGCGCTGTGACAGGAATTAATGAAAAACTGTTTTTT.

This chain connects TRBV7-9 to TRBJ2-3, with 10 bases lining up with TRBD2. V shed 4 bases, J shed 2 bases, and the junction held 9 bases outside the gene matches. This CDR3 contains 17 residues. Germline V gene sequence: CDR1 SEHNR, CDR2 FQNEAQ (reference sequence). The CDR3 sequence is CASSSSIAGGYTDTQYF. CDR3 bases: TGTGCCAGCAGCTCTTCGATAGCGGGGGGATACACAGATACGCAGTATTTT.

The CDR3 region has the DNA TGTGCCAGCAGCCAAAACCAAGAGACCCAGTACTTC. Translation gives CASSQNQETQYF. The rearrangement joins TRBV14 to TRBJ2-5; unclear D gene. This CDR3 contains 12 residues. The V end was cut by 2 bases, the J end by 0 bases, with 1 base between. Per the germline V gene, CDR1 is SGHDN and CDR2 is FVKESK. Drawing the rest from reference TRBV14 and TRBJ2-5, the complete variable domain is EAGVTQFPSHSVIEKGQTVTLRCDPISGHDNLYWYRRVMGKEIKFLLHFVKESKQDESGMPNNRFLAERTGGTYSTLKVQPAELEDSGVYFCASSQNQETQYFGPGTRLLVL.

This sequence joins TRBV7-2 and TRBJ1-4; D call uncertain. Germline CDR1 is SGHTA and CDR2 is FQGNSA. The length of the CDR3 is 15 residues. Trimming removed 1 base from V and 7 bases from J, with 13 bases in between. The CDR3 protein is CASSLVRGLAEKLFF. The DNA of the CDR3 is TGTGCCAGCAGCTTAGTTCGCGGGTTGGCTGAAAAACTGTTTTTT.